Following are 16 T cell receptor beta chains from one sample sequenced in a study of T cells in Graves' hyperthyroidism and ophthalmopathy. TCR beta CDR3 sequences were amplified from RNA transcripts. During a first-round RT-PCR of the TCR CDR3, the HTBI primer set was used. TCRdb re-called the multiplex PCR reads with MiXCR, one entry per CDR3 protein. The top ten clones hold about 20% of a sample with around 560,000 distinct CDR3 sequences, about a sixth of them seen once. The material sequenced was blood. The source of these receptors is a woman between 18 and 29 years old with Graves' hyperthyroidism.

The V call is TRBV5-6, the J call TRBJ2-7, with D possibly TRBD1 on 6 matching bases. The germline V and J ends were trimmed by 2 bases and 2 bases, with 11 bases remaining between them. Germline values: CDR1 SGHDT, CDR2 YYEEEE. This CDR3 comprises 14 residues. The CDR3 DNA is TGTGCCAGCAGCTTCGGGACATGGACCTACGAGCAGTACTTC. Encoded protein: CASSFGTWTYEQYF.

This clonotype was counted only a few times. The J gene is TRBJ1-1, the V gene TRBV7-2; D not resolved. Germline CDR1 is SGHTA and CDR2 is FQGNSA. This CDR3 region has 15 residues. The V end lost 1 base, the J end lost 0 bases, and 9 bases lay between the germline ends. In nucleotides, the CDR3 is TGTGCCAGCAGCTTAGAGGATTACATGAACACTGAAGCTTTCTTT. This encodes CASSLEDYMNTEAFF.

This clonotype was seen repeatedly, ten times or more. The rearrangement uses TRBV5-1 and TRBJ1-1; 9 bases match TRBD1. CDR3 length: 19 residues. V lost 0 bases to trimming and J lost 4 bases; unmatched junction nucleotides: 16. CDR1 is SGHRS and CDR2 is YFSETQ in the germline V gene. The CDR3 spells CASSLEVDRGYLRGTEAFF. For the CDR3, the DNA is TGCGCCAGCAGCTTGGAGGTGGACAGGGGATACCTCAGGGGCACTGAAGCTTTCTTT.

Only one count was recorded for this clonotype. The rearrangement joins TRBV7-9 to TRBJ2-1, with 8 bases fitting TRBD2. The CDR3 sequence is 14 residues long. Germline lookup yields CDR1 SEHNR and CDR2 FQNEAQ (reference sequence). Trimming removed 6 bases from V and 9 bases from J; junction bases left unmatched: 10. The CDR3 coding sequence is TGTGCCAGCAGTGCCTGGGCGGGGGGAGGTGAGCAGTTCTTC. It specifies CASSAWAGGGEQFF. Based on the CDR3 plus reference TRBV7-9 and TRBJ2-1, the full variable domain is DTGVSQNPRHKITKRGQNVTFRCDPISEHNRLYWYRQTLGQGPEFLTYFQNEAQLEKSRLLSDRFSAERPKGSFSTLEIQRTEQGDSAMYLCASSAWAGGGEQFFGPGTRLTVL.

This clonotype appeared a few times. The CDR3, as DNA: TGTGCCAGCAGATTGGGGCACGGGGGTGAGACCCAGTACTTC. As protein: CASRLGHGGETQYF. The chain links TRBV12-3 or TRBV12-4 to TRBJ2-5, with D possibly matching TRBD2 (6 bases). CDR3 size: 14 residues. Deletions cut 6 bases from V and 5 bases from J, with 16 bases between.

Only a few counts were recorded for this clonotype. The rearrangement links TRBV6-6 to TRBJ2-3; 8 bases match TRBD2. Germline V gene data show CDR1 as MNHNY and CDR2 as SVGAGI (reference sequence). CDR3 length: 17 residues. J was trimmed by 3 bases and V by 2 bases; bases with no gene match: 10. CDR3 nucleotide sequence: TGTGCCAGCAGTTACAATGGTCCGGGGGGGTTAACAGATACGCAGTATTTT. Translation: CASSYNGPGGLTDTQYF.

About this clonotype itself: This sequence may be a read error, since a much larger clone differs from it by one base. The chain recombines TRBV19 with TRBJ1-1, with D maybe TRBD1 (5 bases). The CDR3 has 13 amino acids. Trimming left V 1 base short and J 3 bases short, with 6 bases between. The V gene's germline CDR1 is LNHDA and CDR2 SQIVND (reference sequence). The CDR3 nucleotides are TGTGCCAGTAGTATAGGAGGGGACACTGAAGCTTTCTTT. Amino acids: CASSIGGDTEAFF.

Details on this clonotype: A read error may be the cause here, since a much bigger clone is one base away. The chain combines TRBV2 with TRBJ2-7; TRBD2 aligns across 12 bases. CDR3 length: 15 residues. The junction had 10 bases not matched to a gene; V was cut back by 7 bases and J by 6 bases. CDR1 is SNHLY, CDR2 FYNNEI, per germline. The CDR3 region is CASKLAGGLIGEQYF. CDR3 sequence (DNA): TGTGCCAGCAAGCTAGCGGGGGGGCTGATTGGCGAGCAGTACTTC.

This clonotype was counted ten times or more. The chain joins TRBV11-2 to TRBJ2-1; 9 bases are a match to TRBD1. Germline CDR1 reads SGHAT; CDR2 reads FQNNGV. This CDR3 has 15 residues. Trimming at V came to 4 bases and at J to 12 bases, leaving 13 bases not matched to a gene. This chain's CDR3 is CASSSTGTGRVMQFF. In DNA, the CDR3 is TGTGCCAGCAGCTCAACCGGGACAGGGAGAGTGATGCAGTTCTTC. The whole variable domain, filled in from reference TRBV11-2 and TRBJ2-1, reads EAGVAQSPRYKIIEKRQSVAFWCNPISGHATLYWYQQILGQGPKLLIQFQNNGVVDDSQLPKDRFSAERLKGVDSTLKIQPAKLEDSAVYLCASSSTGTGRVMQFFGPGTRLTVL.

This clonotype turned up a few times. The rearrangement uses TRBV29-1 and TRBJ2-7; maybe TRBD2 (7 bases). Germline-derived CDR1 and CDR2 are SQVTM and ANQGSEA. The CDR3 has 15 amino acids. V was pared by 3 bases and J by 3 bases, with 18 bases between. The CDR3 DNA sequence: TGCAGCGTTGAGGGGGGGGGGCTTTATGACTACGAGCAGTACTTC. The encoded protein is CSVEGGGLYDYEQYF.

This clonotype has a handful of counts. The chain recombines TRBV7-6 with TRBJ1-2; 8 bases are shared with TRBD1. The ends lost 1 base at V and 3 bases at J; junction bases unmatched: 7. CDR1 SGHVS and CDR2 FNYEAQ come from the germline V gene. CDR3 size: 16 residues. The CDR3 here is CASSLEGQGAHYGYTF. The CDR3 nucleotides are TGTGCCAGCAGCTTAGAGGGGCAGGGGGCTCACTATGGCTACACCTTC.

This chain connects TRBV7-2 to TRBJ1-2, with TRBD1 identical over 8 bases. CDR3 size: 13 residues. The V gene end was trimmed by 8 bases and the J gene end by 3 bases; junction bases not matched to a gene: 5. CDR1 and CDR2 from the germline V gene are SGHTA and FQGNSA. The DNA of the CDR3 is TGTGCCAGCGGCAGGGGGCTCGACTATGGCTACACCTTC. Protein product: CASGRGLDYGYTF.

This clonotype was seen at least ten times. CDR3 bases: TGTGCCAGCAGTGAGTGGACGTTCTCTGGAAACACCATATATTTT. Encoded protein: CASSEWTFSGNTIYF. This chain uses TRBV2 with TRBJ1-3; D not certain. Trimming stripped 3 bases from V and 0 bases from J, with 9 bases between. This CDR3 has 15 amino acids. The germline V gene has CDR1 SNHLY and CDR2 FYNNEI.

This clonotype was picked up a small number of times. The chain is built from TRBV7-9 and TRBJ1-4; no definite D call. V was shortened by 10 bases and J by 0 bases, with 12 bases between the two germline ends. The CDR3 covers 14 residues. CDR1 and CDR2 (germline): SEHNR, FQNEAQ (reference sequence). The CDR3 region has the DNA TGTGCCACCACCGTAGATGCAACTAATGAAAAACTGTTTTTT. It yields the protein CATTVDATNEKLFF.

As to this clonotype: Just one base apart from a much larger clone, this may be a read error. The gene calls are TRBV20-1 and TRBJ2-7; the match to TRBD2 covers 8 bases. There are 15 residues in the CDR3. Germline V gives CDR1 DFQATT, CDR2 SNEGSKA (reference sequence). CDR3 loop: CSASSLAGGPYERYF. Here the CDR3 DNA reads TGCAGTGCTAGTTCCTTGGCGGGGGGACCTTACGAGCGGTACTTC.

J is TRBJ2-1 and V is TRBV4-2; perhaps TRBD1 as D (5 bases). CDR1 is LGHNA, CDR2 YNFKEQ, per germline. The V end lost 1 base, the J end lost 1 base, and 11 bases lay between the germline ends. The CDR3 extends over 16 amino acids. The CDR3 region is CASSQVWQGSYNEQFF. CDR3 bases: TGTGCCAGCAGCCAAGTTTGGCAGGGTTCCTACAATGAGCAGTTCTTC.